This T cell receptor (beta chain) comes out of a study of T cell responses to AZD1222 COVID-19 vaccine. Using immunoSEQ multiplex PCR, the repertoire was profiled, and TCRdb retains in-frame clones only, with some absent. The data show some 52,000 clones, around 90% seen once. Details on this clone: Its specificity is not known.

The CDR3 has 14 residues. Trimming shortened V by 0 bases and J by 0 bases, and 7 bases separated the two germline ends. Germline V gene lookup returns CDR1 SGHNT and CDR2 YYREEE (reference sequence). The study's findings and limits: Targets within unmutated variant regions were reportedly found for nearly half of spike-specific TCRs. Clonal diversity was possibly underestimated, and the donors were mostly white British, with more females.

Sequenced material: peripheral blood, taken 28 days after the second AZD1222 dose. This chain connects TRBV5-4 to TRBJ2-7, with no clear D. This TCR was sampled from an adult who received the AZD1222 COVID-19 vaccine. The CDR3 loop reads CASSLGTLSYEQYF. Here the CDR3 DNA reads TGTGCCAGCAGCTTGGGCACCCTCTCCTACGAGCAGTACTTC.